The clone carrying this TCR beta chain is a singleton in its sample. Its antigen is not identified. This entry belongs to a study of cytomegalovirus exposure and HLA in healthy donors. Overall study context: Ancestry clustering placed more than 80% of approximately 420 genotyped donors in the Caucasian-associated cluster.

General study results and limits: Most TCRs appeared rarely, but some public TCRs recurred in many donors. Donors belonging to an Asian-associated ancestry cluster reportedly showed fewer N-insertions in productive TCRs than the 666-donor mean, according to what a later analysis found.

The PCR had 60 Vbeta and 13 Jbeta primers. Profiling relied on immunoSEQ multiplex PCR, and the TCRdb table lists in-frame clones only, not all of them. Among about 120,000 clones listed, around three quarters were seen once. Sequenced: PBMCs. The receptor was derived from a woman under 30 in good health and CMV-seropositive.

As DNA, the CDR3 is TGTGCCAGCAGCTCCCCCCAGGGGAACACTGAAGCTTTCTTT. Translation: CASSSPQGNTEAFF. The V and J genes are TRBV28 and TRBJ1-1; tentatively, D is TRBD1 (5 bases). The CDR3 covers 14 residues. The germline gives CDR1 MDHEN, CDR2 SYDVKM. V gave up 6 bases and J gave up 1 base, with 12 bases separating them.